The clone carrying this T cell receptor beta chain was observed many times. Its specificity is unknown. V gave up 0 bases and J gave up 1 base, with 10 bases separating them. The length of the CDR3 is 15 residues. Per germline, CDR1 MNHNY and CDR2 SVGAGI (reference sequence). This specimen comes from a study of CD8+ T cells in alopecia areata. Reverse transcribed after extraction, RNA yielded cDNA as the sequencing template. Sequenced by immunoSEQ multiplex PCR; TCRdb stores in-frame clones only, minus some. The profile shows approximately 98,000 clones, approximately 59% of them singletons. Whole-study findings and limits: Relative to mice, TCR sharing across patients was less clear, a difference possibly HLA-related. Lesional scalp displayed greater clonality than normal scalp, most notably in alopecia totalis/universalis.

This receptor was identified in a human donor in good health. The rearrangement joins TRBV6-6 to TRBJ2-7; D possibly corresponds to TRBD2 (6 bases). The sequenced sample was CD8+ T cells sorted from blood. The CDR3 sequence is CASSYSGDSSYEQYF. CDR3 coding DNA: TGTGCCAGCAGTTACTCCGGGGACTCTTCCTACGAGCAGTACTTC.